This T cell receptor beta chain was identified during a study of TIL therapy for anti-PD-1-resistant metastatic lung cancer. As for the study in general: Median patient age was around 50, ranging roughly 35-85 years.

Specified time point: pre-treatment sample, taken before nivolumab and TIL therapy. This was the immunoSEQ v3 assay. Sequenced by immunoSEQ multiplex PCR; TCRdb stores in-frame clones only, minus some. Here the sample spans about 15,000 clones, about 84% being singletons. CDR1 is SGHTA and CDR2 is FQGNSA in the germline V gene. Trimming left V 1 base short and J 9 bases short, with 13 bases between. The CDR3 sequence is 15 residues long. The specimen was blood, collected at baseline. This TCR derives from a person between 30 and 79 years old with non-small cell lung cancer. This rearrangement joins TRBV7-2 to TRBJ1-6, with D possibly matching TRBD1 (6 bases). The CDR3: CASSLDGGRISPLHF. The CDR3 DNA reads TGTGCCAGCAGCTTAGACGGGGGGCGAATTTCACCCCTCCACTTT. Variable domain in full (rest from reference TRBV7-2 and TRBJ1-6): GAGVSQSPSNKVTEKGKDVELRCDPISGHTALYWYRQSLGQGLEFLIYFQGNSAPDKSGLPSDRFSAERTGGSVSTLTIQRTQQEDSAVYLCASSLDGGRISPLHFGNGTRLTVT.